The 28 T cell receptor beta chains below were found in one sample sequenced in a study of shared clonotypes between healthy human individuals. Measured with immunoSEQ multiplex PCR; TCRdb has only the in-frame clones, and not every one. The sample has approximately 720,000 clones, 92% seen once. Naive CD8 cells lacked CD45RO and underwent positive selection for CCR7, leaving out terminally differentiated effector memory CD45RA+ cells. Sequencing input: naive CD8+ T cells sorted from blood. These TCRs come from a man aged 25-40 years in good health.

A remark on this clone: Other DNA sequences in this sample translate to the same CDR3. CDR3 residues: CASSYTGGQPQHF. For the CDR3, the DNA is TGTGCCAGCAGTTACACAGGGGGACAGCCCCAGCATTTT. This chain joins TRBV6-5 and TRBJ1-5; 8 bases are shared with TRBD1. Germline assignment: CDR1 MNHEY and CDR2 SVGAGI. Losses at the gene ends were 2 bases for V and 7 bases for J; bases not matched to a gene: 1. The CDR3 length is 13 residues.

CDR3 protein: CASSELLGADNEQFF. The CDR3 nucleotides read TGTGCCAGCTCAGAACTCCTCGGAGCAGACAATGAGCAGTTCTTC. The V call is TRBV18, the J call TRBJ2-1; no firm D call. Per germline, CDR1 KGHSH and CDR2 LQKENI. This CDR3 region has 15 residues. The ends were cut back, 5 bases at V and 5 bases at J, with 16 bases in the middle.

The chain combines TRBV9 with TRBJ2-6; no reliable D call. Germline CDR1 SGDLS, CDR2 YYNGEE. V shed 4 bases and J shed 0 bases, with 8 bases lying between them. This CDR3 region has 15 residues. The DNA for the CDR3 is TGTGCCAGCAGCATGTGGGGCTCTGGGGCCAACGTCCTGACTTTC. Translated: CASSMWGSGANVLTF.

V is TRBV21-1 and J is TRBJ2-7; no DNA check was done on the table's D call, TRBD1. TRBV21-1 is flagged as a pseudogene. The CDR3 has 18 residues. CDR3: CASSQPLLRDRCTYEQYF. The CDR3 DNA sequence: TGTGCCAGCAGCCAACCGCTCCTCAGGGACAGGTGTACCTACGAGCAGTACTTC.

The V and J genes are TRBV2 and TRBJ1-1; weak D call: TRBD1 (5 bases). The CDR3 runs to 13 residues. Germline V gives CDR1 SNHLY, CDR2 FYNNEI. The CDR3 loop reads CASRAGRGTEAFF. CDR3 coding DNA: TGTGCTTCCCGGGCAGGGAGAGGAACTGAAGCTTTCTTT.

The CDR3 loop reads CASSRWDRETQYF. CDR3 DNA: TGTGCCAGCAGTCGCTGGGACCGGGAGACCCAGTACTTC. The chain links TRBV14 to TRBJ2-5; D is perhaps TRBD1 or TRBD2 (5 bases each). Between the trimmed V and J ends, which lost 6 bases and 5 bases, there was a span of 13 bases. This CDR3 is built from 13 residues. CDR1 and CDR2 from the germline V gene are SGHDN and FVKESK. Complete variable domain (other parts from reference TRBV14 and TRBJ2-5): EAGVTQFPSHSVIEKGQTVTLRCDPISGHDNLYWYRRVMGKEIKFLLHFVKESKQDESGMPNNRFLAERTGGTYSTLKVQPAELEDSGVYFCASSRWDRETQYFGPGTRLLVL.

The CDR3 reads CASSPRPSSSYNEQFF. The CDR3 DNA reads TGTGCCAGCAGCCCCCGACCAAGCAGCTCCTACAATGAGCAGTTCTTC. The chain carries TRBV7-7 and TRBJ2-1; D ambiguous. The V end lost 5 bases, the J end lost 0 bases, and 14 bases lay between the germline ends. Germline values: CDR1 SSHAT, CDR2 FNYEAQ (reference sequence). This CDR3 has 16 residues.

This clone was detected a few times. V gene TRBV19 combines with J gene TRBJ2-3; D assignment may be TRBD1 or TRBD2 (5 bases each). Germline V gene data show CDR1 as LNHDA and CDR2 as SQIVND (reference sequence). V was shortened by 3 bases and J by 3 bases, with 22 bases between the two germline ends. This CDR3 has 18 amino acids. The CDR3 nucleotides read TGTGCCAGTAGTATGTTTCTGGGACCGCTCGAGGGGACAGATACGCAGTATTTT. Protein product: CASSMFLGPLEGTDTQYF.

The J gene is TRBJ2-7, the V gene TRBV29-1, with 9 bases aligning to TRBD2. This CDR3 comprises 15 residues. J lost 3 bases, V lost 4 bases, and 10 bases had no gene match. Germline CDR1 reads SQVTM; CDR2 reads ANQGSEA. This chain's CDR3 is CSVVPTGLANYEQYF. For the CDR3, the DNA is TGCAGCGTTGTCCCCACCGGACTAGCGAACTACGAGCAGTACTTC.

On this clone itself: The junction shows a germline mismatch at one end, possibly a read error. V is TRBV6-5 and J is TRBJ2-7; D ambiguous. CDR1 MNHEY and CDR2 SVGAGI come from the germline V gene. The CDR3 is 15 residues long. CDR3 sequence (DNA): TGTGCCAGCAGTAACTCCCTCCTCCCTGGGCGCGAGCAGTACTTC. Amino acid sequence: CASSNSLLPGREQYF.

V usage is TRBV10-2 and J usage is TRBJ2-1; 10 bases map to TRBD2. The germline V gene has CDR1 WSHSY and CDR2 SAAADI. Trimming removed 10 bases from V and 3 bases from J; junction bases left unmatched: 6. The CDR3 loop spans 14 amino acids. The CDR3, as DNA: TGCGCCACCCTGCTAGCGGGAGACTACAATGAGCAGTTCTTC. Translating it yields CATLLAGDYNEQFF.

The chain's CDR3 is CASSLPTGVDTQYF. For the CDR3, the DNA is TGTGCCAGCAGCTTACCAACAGGGGTAGATACGCAGTATTTT. J is TRBJ2-3 and V is TRBV5-8, with 7 nucleotides matching TRBD1. The V and J ends lost 2 bases and 5 bases, in that order; junction bases with no gene match: 5. Germline loops: CDR1 SGHTS, CDR2 YDEGEE. The length of the CDR3 is 14 residues.

V and J are TRBV6-5 and TRBJ2-7; D is undetermined. Trimming took 2 bases from V and 0 from J, leaving 11 bases between them. This CDR3 spans 15 amino acids. The germline V gene encodes CDR1 MNHEY and CDR2 SVGAGI. In nucleotides, the CDR3 is TGTGCCAGCAGTTACATGAGTGCGAGCTCCTACGAGCAGTACTTC. Its translation: CASSYMSASSYEQYF.

The chain links TRBV7-6 to TRBJ2-1; D not resolved. Germline loops: CDR1 SGHVS, CDR2 FNYEAQ. This CDR3 is 18 amino acids long. The ends were cut back, 0 bases at V and 2 bases at J, with 17 bases in the middle. The CDR3 bases are TGTGCCAGCAGCTTAGCGTTCGGTCGGGCCACTCCCTACAATGAGCAGTTCTTC. Its translation: CASSLAFGRATPYNEQFF.

The chain uses TRBV7-9 and TRBJ1-3; D remains unclear. Trimming stripped 1 base from V and 4 bases from J, with 20 bases between. The CDR3 is 18 amino acids. Germline lookup yields CDR1 SEHNR and CDR2 FQNEAQ (reference sequence). CDR3 in amino acids: CASSLGVLQTRSGNTIYF. In DNA form, the CDR3 reads TGTGCCAGCAGCTTAGGCGTCTTACAGACCCGCTCGGGAAACACCATATATTTT.

J is TRBJ1-4 and V is TRBV11-2; 8 bases are a match to TRBD1. Losses at the gene ends were 4 bases for V and 8 bases for J; bases not matched to a gene: 9. The CDR3 contains 15 residues. The V gene's germline CDR1 is SGHAT and CDR2 FQNNGV. In DNA form, the CDR3 reads TGTGCCAGCAGCTCCGGACAGGGCTGGTTGGAAAAACTGTTTTTT. It is translated as CASSSGQGWLEKLFF. Together with reference TRBV11-2 and TRBJ1-4, the CDR3 gives the full variable domain: EAGVAQSPRYKIIEKRQSVAFWCNPISGHATLYWYQQILGQGPKLLIQFQNNGVVDDSQLPKDRFSAERLKGVDSTLKIQPAKLEDSAVYLCASSSGQGWLEKLFFGSGTQLSVL.

This clone has a handful of counts. The chain employs TRBV5-5 and TRBJ2-7; TRBD2 is a possible D gene (6 bases). V was pared by 5 bases and J by 2 bases, with 11 bases between. There are 13 residues in the CDR3. Germline lookup yields CDR1 SGHKS and CDR2 YYEKEE (reference sequence). The CDR3 DNA reads TGTGCCAGCAGTGGCGGGACGGCCTACGAGCAGTACTTC. Translated, it gives CASSGGTAYEQYF.

V gene TRBV2 combines with J gene TRBJ2-3; 7 positions match TRBD2. Per germline, CDR1 SNHLY and CDR2 FYNNEI. The CDR3 sequence is 16 residues long. V dropped 7 bases and J dropped 2; count of bases not matched to a gene: 12. DNA for the CDR3: TGTGCCAGCACCAGATCCCTAGCGGCTCACACAGATACGCAGTATTTT. Protein product: CASTRSLAAHTDTQYF.

V gene TRBV28 combines with J gene TRBJ2-3; either TRBD1 or TRBD2 may supply D (6 bases each). The CDR3 is 15 residues long. Germline values: CDR1 MDHEN, CDR2 SYDVKM. With 6 bases removed from V and 5 bases from J, the gap between germline ends came to 18 bases. This CDR3 is CASSPSRGLRDTQYF. DNA of the CDR3: TGTGCCAGCAGCCCGAGTCGGGGGCTAAGAGATACGCAGTATTTT.

DNA of the CDR3: TGCGCCAGCAGCAAGGGGGGTACTGAAGCTTTCTTT. Amino acid sequence: CASSKGGTEAFF. V is TRBV4-1 and J is TRBJ1-1, with D perhaps TRBD1 (6 bases). Trimming took 5 bases from V and 5 from J, leaving 9 bases between them. This CDR3 has 12 residues. CDR1 MGHRA and CDR2 YSYEKL come from the germline V gene.

The V and J genes are TRBV19 and TRBJ2-6, with D tentatively TRBD2 (5 bases). Germline CDR1 LNHDA, CDR2 SQIVND (reference sequence). This CDR3 is built from 18 residues. V was shortened by 6 bases and J by 1 base, with 19 bases between the two germline ends. The CDR3 bases are TGTGCCAGTAGGCAGAATGCCCGAAGGGAGTCTGGGGCCAACGTCCTGACTTTC. Translated, it gives CASRQNARRESGANVLTF.

This sequence joins TRBV6-5 and TRBJ2-1, with D possibly matching TRBD2 (5 bases). Germline CDR1 MNHEY, CDR2 SVGAGI. V lost 5 bases and J lost 7, with 12 bases in between. This CDR3 comprises 13 residues. The chain's CDR3 is CASSELGQNEQFF. The CDR3 bases are TGTGCCAGCAGTGAACTAGGCCAGAATGAGCAGTTCTTC.

This clone turned up a few times. The gene calls are TRBV29-1 and TRBJ2-3, with TRBD1 as a possible D gene (6 bases). V dropped 1 base and J dropped 0 bases, with 11 bases sitting between them. Germline CDR1 reads SQVTM; CDR2 reads ANQGSEA. CDR3 length: 15 residues. DNA of the CDR3: TGCAGCGTTGAAGGGACAGATTTAAGCACAGATACGCAGTATTTT. Protein sequence: CSVEGTDLSTDTQYF.

CDR3 sequence reads: CATIGYEVLAGDSYNEQFF. The CDR3 nucleotides read TGTGCCACCATCGGGTATGAGGTGCTAGCGGGAGACTCCTACAATGAGCAGTTCTTC. The chain uses TRBV28 and TRBJ2-1, with 10 bases matching TRBD2. The V gene end was trimmed by 10 bases and the J gene end by 0 bases; junction bases not matched to a gene: 18. The CDR3 sequence is 19 residues long. CDR1 is MDHEN, CDR2 SYDVKM, per germline.

This clone was recorded a few times. The genes are TRBV11-3 and TRBJ2-2, with D unresolved. Trimming took off 3 bases at V and 0 bases at J, with 5 bases between the two ends. Germline CDR1 and CDR2: SGHNT and YENEEA. CDR3 size: 14 residues. In DNA, the CDR3 is TGTGCCAGCAGCTTCGACCCGAACACCGGGGAGCTGTTTTTT. Translated: CASSFDPNTGELFF.

This clone was counted once. This sequence joins TRBV7-6 and TRBJ2-2; D is perhaps TRBD1 (5 bases). The CDR3 is 15 residues long. Germline CDR1 and CDR2: SGHVS and FNYEAQ. V was cut by 4 bases and J by 3 bases, with 12 bases left in between. CDR3 sequence (DNA): TGTGCCAGCAGCTCAAAGGACACTTACACCGGGGAGCTGTTTTTT. It translates to CASSSKDTYTGELFF. The full variable domain, completed using reference TRBV7-6 and TRBJ2-2, is GAGVSQSPRYKVTKRGQDVALRCDPISGHVSLYWYRQALGQGPEFLTYFNYEAQQDKSGLPNDRFSAERPEGSISTLTIQRTEQRDSAMYRCASSSKDTYTGELFFGEGSRLTVL.

V and J are TRBV2 and TRBJ2-1; the D is unclear. The CDR3 length is 14 residues. V was pared by 4 bases and J by 4 bases, with 11 bases between. Germline V lookup: CDR1 SNHLY, CDR2 FYNNEI. CDR3 sequence: CASSGTMGYNEQFF. The CDR3 bases are TGTGCCAGCAGTGGGACCATGGGTTACAATGAGCAGTTCTTC. Based on the CDR3 plus reference TRBV2 and TRBJ2-1, the full variable domain is EPEVTQTPSHQVTQMGQEVILRCVPISNHLYFYWYRQILGQKVEFLVSFYNNEISEKSEIFDDQFSVERPDGSNFTLKIRSTKLEDSAMYFCASSGTMGYNEQFFGPGTRLTVL.

This clone was counted once. The chain employs TRBV29-1 and TRBJ2-2; either TRBD1 or TRBD2 may supply D (5 bases each). V shed 2 bases and J shed 4 bases, with 17 bases lying between them. Germline loops: CDR1 SQVTM, CDR2 ANQGSEA. There are 16 residues in the CDR3. The CDR3 DNA reads as TGCAGCGTTGAATCCCGAGGGGAACGTGGCACCGGGGAGCTGTTTTTT. Translated: CSVESRGERGTGELFF.